This TCR beta chain stems from a study of OX40 agonist ivuxolimab in advanced cancers. Overall study context: Dose-escalation cases comprised hepatocellular carcinoma, melanoma, renal cell or head and neck cancer. The group had a mean age of around 60 years, ranged from roughly 20 to 80, and was approximately 81% male.

Using immunoSEQ multiplex PCR, the repertoire was profiled, and TCRdb retains in-frame clones only, with some absent. The profile shows several thousand clones, roughly 80% of them singletons. V gave up 6 bases and J gave up 2 bases; unmatched junction bases: 8. The germline V gene has CDR1 MDHEN and CDR2 SYDVKM. This CDR3 is 15 amino acids long. General observations from the study: The authors also found low normalized T-cell clonal expansion in some nonresponders. Individuals who were partial responders at 0.1-3.0 mg/kg had clonal expansion that ranked among the lowest.

Concerning this clone itself: Its antigen remains unknown.

The sequencing used CD4+ or CD8+ T cells sorted from blood, collected in a trial of the OX40 agonist ivuxolimab. This sequence was found in an adult with an advanced solid tumor such as melanoma, head and neck, liver or kidney cancer. V gene TRBV28 combines with J gene TRBJ2-7; 9 nucleotides align to TRBD1. CDR3 coding DNA: TGTGCCAGCAGATCCCCGGGACAGGGTGCCTACGAGCAGTACTTC. It yields the protein CASRSPGQGAYEQYF.